This T cell receptor (beta chain) stems from a study of identical twins. The CDR3 has 12 residues. CDR1 KGHDR and CDR2 SFDVKD come from the germline V gene. The V end lost 1 base, the J end lost 12 bases, and 9 bases lay between the germline ends. Template switching, a step in the protocol, added a universal primer site, and cDNA carried unique molecular identifiers. From the 5' RACE reads, TCRdb called clonotypes with MiXCR, one entry per CDR3 protein. Here the sample spans roughly 1.6 million distinct CDR3 sequences, about 32% being singletons. This receptor was taken from a newborn girl in good health. This chain links TRBV24-1 with TRBJ2-1; D remains ambiguous. Material for sequencing was cord blood. CDR3 in amino acids: CATSDFNQRQFF. CDR3 sequence (DNA): TGTGCCACCAGTGATTTTAACCAAAGGCAGTTCTTC.